The 30 T cell receptor beta chains presented below share a single source sample, sequenced in a study of glioma-infiltrating T cells. Using RNA template, CDR3s of TCR alpha and beta were amplified with iRepertoire arm-PCR. TCRdb redid the calling of the multiplex PCR reads with MiXCR, one entry per CDR3 protein. The sample has a few hundred thousand distinct CDR3 sequences; about 40% are singletons. The sequencing sample was made of glioma tissue, nonneoplastic brain tissue, or PBMCs (not recorded which). The receptors stem from a human donor with low-grade glioma or glioblastoma, undergoing nonglioma brain surgery, or in good health (not recorded which).

The gene calls are TRBV10-3 and TRBJ1-4; tentative D call: TRBD1 (5 bases). The CDR3 has 15 residues. The V gene's germline CDR1 is ENHRY and CDR2 SYGVKD. V was pared by 6 bases and J by 7 bases, with 18 bases between. CDR3 protein: CAIRVLRGEREKLFF. CDR3 sequence (DNA): TGTGCCATCAGGGTTTTGCGGGGGGAGCGTGAAAAACTGTTTTTT.

V usage is TRBV10-3 and J usage is TRBJ2-2; 8 bases match TRBD2. After removal of 2 bases from V and 4 bases from J, the junction contained 3 bases not matched to a gene. The CDR3 extends over 15 amino acids. CDR1 is ENHRY and CDR2 is SYGVKD in the germline V gene. In nucleotides, the CDR3 is TGTGCCATCAGTGAGCAAAGCGGGAGCACCGGGGAGCTGTTTTTT. Its protein product is CAISEQSGSTGELFF.

J is TRBJ2-7 and V is TRBV7-2; D remains unclear. Germline V gives CDR1 SGHTA, CDR2 FQGNSA. V was pared by 1 base and J by 9 bases, with 13 bases between. The CDR3 has 13 residues. The CDR3 sequence: CASSLGALVGQYF. CDR3 DNA sequence: TGTGCCAGCAGCTTAGGGGCGCTGGTGGGGCAGTACTTC.

This clonotype was observed a few times. This chain joins TRBV7-2 and TRBJ2-3; TRBD2 agrees at 9 bases. Germline V lookup: CDR1 SGHTA, CDR2 FQGNSA. V dropped 6 bases and J dropped 6; count of bases not matched to a gene: 7. This CDR3 comprises 14 residues. CDR3 amino acids: CASRYGLAWDTQYF. The DNA of the CDR3 is TGTGCCAGCAGATACGGACTAGCGTGGGATACGCAGTATTTT.

This clonotype was counted ten times or more. The chain links TRBV6-1 to TRBJ1-2, with TRBD1 matching over 7 bases. The germline V gene encodes CDR1 MNHNS and CDR2 SASEGT. The CDR3 runs 12 residues. V lost 10 bases and J lost 5; bases outside the gene matches: 7. This CDR3 is CANSRGQYGYTF. The DNA for the CDR3 is TGTGCCAATTCCAGGGGACAGTATGGCTACACCTTC.

This clonotype was counted only a few times. The gene calls are TRBV7-6 and TRBJ2-7; D remains unclear. Trimming took off 0 bases at V and 2 bases at J, with 17 bases between the two ends. Germline V gene data show CDR1 as SGHVS and CDR2 as FNYEAQ. The CDR3 runs to 17 residues. The CDR3 protein is CASSLAASRTTTYEQYF. CDR3 in DNA: TGTGCCAGCAGCTTAGCTGCGAGTAGGACCACAACCTACGAGCAGTACTTC.

This clonotype was recorded a few times. V is TRBV20-1 and J is TRBJ1-5; 7 nucleotides align to TRBD1. Germline values: CDR1 DFQATT, CDR2 SNEGSKA (reference sequence). Unmatched junction bases numbered 8, after V lost 5 bases and J lost 4 bases. The CDR3 is made up of 14 amino acids. CDR3 amino acids: CSALRDRENQPQHF. In DNA, the CDR3 is TGCAGTGCTCTAAGAGACAGGGAGAATCAGCCCCAGCATTTT.

V gene TRBV11-2 combines with J gene TRBJ1-6; 8 bases line up with TRBD1. The ends lost 6 bases at V and 10 bases at J; junction bases unmatched: 14. The CDR3 is made up of 16 amino acids. In germline, CDR1 is SGHAT, CDR2 FQNNGV. The chain's CDR3 is CASRPIMTGAGSPLHF. CDR3 bases: TGTGCCAGCAGACCCATCATGACAGGGGCAGGATCACCCCTCCACTTT.

This clonotype came up a few times. One end of the junction fails to match germline, which may point to a read error. The genes are TRBV7-9 and TRBJ2-3; TRBD2 matches at 7 bases. CDR1 is SEHNR and CDR2 is FQNEAQ in the germline V gene (reference sequence). The CDR3 runs 14 residues. CDR3 nucleotide sequence: TGTGCCAGCAGCGTAGCGGGCAGCACAGATACGCAGTATTTT. It translates to CASSVAGSTDTQYF.

In regard to this clonotype: The junction departs from the called germline gene at one end, perhaps through a read error. The chain joins TRBV6-9 to TRBJ2-3, with D perhaps matching TRBD2 (6 bases). Germline lookup yields CDR1 MNHGY and CDR2 SVAAGI. The CDR3 covers 14 residues. CDR3 DNA sequence: TGTGCCAGCAGTTATTCCGGGAGCACAGATACGAAGTATTTT. It specifies CASSYSGSTDTKYF.

DNA of the CDR3: TGCAGTGCCCCACCCCAGGGGCTCGACGAGCAGTACTTC. Translated, it gives CSAPPQGLDEQYF. The chain couples TRBV20-1 to TRBJ2-7, with D maybe TRBD1 (6 bases). Trimming removed 6 bases at V and 5 bases at J, with 17 bases between. Germline V gene data show CDR1 as DFQATT and CDR2 as SNEGSKA (reference sequence). This CDR3 is built from 13 residues.

This rearrangement joins TRBV7-3 to TRBJ2-5; TRBD1 matches 11 bases. The CDR3 is made up of 14 amino acids. V lost 3 bases and J lost 5; bases outside the gene matches: 2. Germline V CDR1 and CDR2: SGHTA, FQGTGA. This CDR3 reads CASSFRDRGETQYF. CDR3 nucleotide sequence: TGTGCCAGCAGCTTCCGGGACAGGGGGGAGACCCAGTACTTC.

This clonotype was recorded a few times. The V and J genes are TRBV4-1 and TRBJ2-3; 8 bases match TRBD2. The CDR3 runs to 17 residues. V lost 0 bases to trimming and J lost 0 bases; unmatched junction nucleotides: 5. Germline-derived CDR1 and CDR2 are MGHRA and YSYEKL. For the CDR3, the DNA is TGCGCCAGCAGCCAAGATCTCGCTAGCGGGAGCACAGATACGCAGTATTTT. Amino acids: CASSQDLASGSTDTQYF.

There are many counts of this clonotype. The genes are TRBV6-1 and TRBJ2-3; D perhaps matches TRBD2 (5 bases). CDR3 size: 15 residues. Germline loops: CDR1 MNHNS, CDR2 SASEGT. Trimming stripped 5 bases from V and 1 base from J, with 13 bases between. CDR3 sequence reads: CASSTIGRGTDTQYF. In nucleotides, the CDR3 is TGTGCCAGCAGTACGATAGGGAGAGGCACAGATACGCAGTATTTT.

V and J are TRBV29-1 and TRBJ2-3, with D perhaps matching TRBD1 or TRBD2 (5 bases each). The ends were cut back, 5 bases at V and 6 bases at J, with 18 bases in the middle. In germline, CDR1 is SQVTM, CDR2 ANQGSEA. The length of the CDR3 is 14 residues. The CDR3 DNA reads TGCAGCGTTTACCGGGACGAAGGTTCGGATACGCAGTATTTT. Its protein product is CSVYRDEGSDTQYF.

V gene TRBV7-2 combines with J gene TRBJ2-1; 8 bases map to TRBD1. CDR3 size: 15 residues. Germline-derived CDR1 and CDR2 are SGHTA and FQGNSA. Unmatched junction bases numbered 11, after V lost 5 bases and J lost 8 bases. The CDR3: CASSPWTGTGDEQFF. Here the CDR3 DNA reads TGTGCCAGCAGCCCTTGGACAGGGACCGGTGATGAGCAGTTCTTC.

This clonotype showed up many times. The rearrangement joins TRBV6-2 or TRBV6-3 to TRBJ1-1; tentative D call: TRBD1 (5 bases). Germline V gene sequence: CDR1 MNHEY, CDR2 SVGEGT. The CDR3 covers 14 residues. Trimming removed 2 bases at V and 8 bases at J, with 15 bases between. The CDR3 sequence: CASSYRGREREAFF. The CDR3 region has the DNA TGTGCCAGCAGTTACAGGGGACGGGAGAGGGAAGCTTTCTTT.

The V call is TRBV7-2, the J call TRBJ2-7; D unclear. Germline loops: CDR1 SGHTA, CDR2 FQGNSA. V dropped 1 base and J dropped 3 bases, with 10 bases sitting between them. The CDR3 has 14 residues. DNA for the CDR3: TGTGCCAGCAGCTTAGGCGACCGAGACTACGAGCAGTACTTC. Translation: CASSLGDRDYEQYF.

Many counts were recorded for this clonotype. The gene calls are TRBV20-1 and TRBJ1-1; D is undetermined. Per the germline V gene, CDR1 is DFQATT and CDR2 is SNEGSKA (reference sequence). This CDR3 is 13 amino acids long. V was trimmed by 3 bases and J by 0 bases, leaving 8 bases between them. The CDR3 region is CSARRQMNTEAFF. Here the CDR3 DNA reads TGCAGTGCTAGGCGGCAGATGAACACTGAAGCTTTCTTT.

The chain has TRBV27 and TRBJ2-7; D is tentatively TRBD1 or TRBD2 (5 bases each). The CDR3 loop spans 14 amino acids. The germline CDR1 and CDR2 sequences are MNHEY and SMNVEV (reference sequence). V lost 5 bases to trimming and J lost 4 bases, with 15 bases between them. CDR3 in amino acids: CASSPGARGYEQYF. The CDR3 bases are TGTGCCAGCAGTCCCGGGGCCCGAGGGTACGAGCAGTACTTC.

This clonotype appeared a few times. The chain links TRBV28 to TRBJ2-1, with 8 bases identical to TRBD1. V lost 5 bases, J lost 5 bases, and 11 bases stayed unmatched. Germline V gene lookup returns CDR1 MDHEN and CDR2 SYDVKM. The CDR3 consists of 16 residues. CDR3 nucleotides: TGTGCCAGCAGTCCCGAGCAGGGGGCAATTCACAATGAGCAGTTCTTC. Its translation is CASSPEQGAIHNEQFF.

This clonotype was detected ten times or more. This rearrangement joins TRBV15 to TRBJ1-5; D gene unclear. The germline gives CDR1 LNHNV, CDR2 YYDKDF (reference sequence). V was pared by 0 bases and J by 3 bases, with 12 bases between. This CDR3 spans 16 amino acids. This CDR3 reads CATSRDFTRVNQPQHF. Written as DNA, the CDR3 is TGTGCCACCAGCAGAGATTTTACTCGGGTCAATCAGCCCCAGCATTTT.

Note on this clonotype: Possible read error: a much larger clone is one base away. This chain uses TRBV20-1 with TRBJ2-7; 7 bases line up with TRBD2. The CDR3 is 13 residues long. V was clipped by 4 bases and J by 2 bases; unmatched bases: 5. Germline assignment: CDR1 DFQATT and CDR2 SNEGSKA (reference sequence). The CDR3 is CSAMRETPYEQYF. The CDR3 bases are TGCAGTGCTATGCGGGAGACTCCCTACGAGCAGTACTTC.

This clonotype was counted only a few times. The rearrangement joins TRBV6-6 to TRBJ2-7; a weak D match, TRBD2 (6 bases). This CDR3 spans 14 amino acids. V gave up 3 bases and J gave up 2 bases, with 11 bases separating them. Per germline, CDR1 MNHNY and CDR2 SVGAGI (reference sequence). DNA of the CDR3: TGTGCCAGCAGTTATACCGGGGGACCCTACGAGCAGTACTTC. It is translated as CASSYTGGPYEQYF.

This clonotype was observed many times. The chain carries TRBV25-1 and TRBJ2-1, with 10 positions matching TRBD2. Germline CDR1 is MGHDK and CDR2 is SYGVNS. CDR3 size: 14 residues. J gave up 7 bases and V 4 bases, and 4 bases lay outside the gene matches. CDR3 sequence reads: CASSGAGGRNEQFF. CDR3 bases: TGTGCCAGCAGTGGAGCGGGAGGGAGGAATGAGCAGTTCTTC. The variable domain in full, with the rest retrieved from reference TRBV25-1 and TRBJ2-1, is EADIYQTPRYLVIGTGKKITLECSQTMGHDKMYWYQQDPGMELHLIHYSYGVNSTEKGDLSSESTVSRIRTEHFPLTLESARPSHTSQYLCASSGAGGRNEQFFGPGTRLTVL.

V gene TRBV18 combines with J gene TRBJ2-3, with 8 bases that match TRBD1. The J segment lost 6 bases and the V segment lost 3 bases, leaving 8 bases of the junction unmatched. CDR1 and CDR2 (germline): KGHSH, LQKENI. The CDR3 is made up of 15 amino acids. Here the CDR3 DNA reads TGTGCCAGCTCACCTCCCCGGACAGGGCCGGATACGCAGTATTTT. This translates into CASSPPRTGPDTQYF.

The chain recombines TRBV19 with TRBJ2-2; 11 bases align to TRBD1. Trimming removed 7 bases from V and 4 bases from J; junction bases left unmatched: 11. Germline lookup yields CDR1 LNHDA and CDR2 SQIVND (reference sequence). This CDR3 contains 17 residues. This chain's CDR3 is CASTPTGTGGGTGELFF. The DNA for the CDR3 is TGTGCCAGTACCCCAACCGGGACAGGGGGAGGCACCGGGGAGCTGTTTTTT.

This clonotype has ten or more counts. The chain employs TRBV27 and TRBJ1-2, with TRBD1 identical over 7 bases. V shed 5 bases and J 5 bases; nucleotides not matched to a gene: 8. Germline V gene lookup returns CDR1 MNHEY and CDR2 SMNVEV (reference sequence). The CDR3 totals 14 residues. CDR3 nucleotide sequence: TGTGCCAGCAGTCCCGATGACAGGGTATATGGCTACACCTTC. Its protein is CASSPDDRVYGYTF.

V usage is TRBV6-1 and J usage is TRBJ2-6; D not resolved. V gave up 5 bases and J gave up 4 bases, with 6 bases separating them. This CDR3 comprises 13 residues. From germline, CDR1 is MNHNS and CDR2 SASEGT. The CDR3 loop reads CASSFRGANVLTF. The CDR3 DNA sequence: TGTGCCAGCAGTTTCCGAGGGGCCAACGTCCTGACTTTC.

At least ten counts were recorded for this clonotype. CDR3 DNA: TGTGCCAGCAGTTTACGGACAGGCTCCTATAATTCACCCCTCCACTTT. This sequence encodes CASSLRTGSYNSPLHF. The V gene is TRBV27, the J gene TRBJ1-6; 7 bases align to TRBD1. CDR3 length: 16 residues. J lost 0 bases, V lost 2 bases, and 1 base had no gene match. Germline V CDR1 and CDR2: MNHEY, SMNVEV (reference sequence).